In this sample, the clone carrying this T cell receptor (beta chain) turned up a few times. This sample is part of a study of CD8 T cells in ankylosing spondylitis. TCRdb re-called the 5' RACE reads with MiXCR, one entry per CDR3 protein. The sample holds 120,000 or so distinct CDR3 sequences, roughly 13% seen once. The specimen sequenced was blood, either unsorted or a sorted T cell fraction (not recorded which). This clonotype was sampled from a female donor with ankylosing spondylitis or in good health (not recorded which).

This chain's CDR3 is CASTSGGVGTQYF. In DNA, the CDR3 is TGTGCCAGCACATCTGGGGGAGTTGGGACCCAGTACTTC. The rearrangement joins TRBV9 to TRBJ2-5; D possibly uses TRBD1 or TRBD2 (5 bases each). The CDR3 loop spans 13 amino acids. The V gene's germline CDR1 is SGDLS and CDR2 YYNGEE. Trimming stripped 6 bases from V and 7 bases from J, with 16 bases between.